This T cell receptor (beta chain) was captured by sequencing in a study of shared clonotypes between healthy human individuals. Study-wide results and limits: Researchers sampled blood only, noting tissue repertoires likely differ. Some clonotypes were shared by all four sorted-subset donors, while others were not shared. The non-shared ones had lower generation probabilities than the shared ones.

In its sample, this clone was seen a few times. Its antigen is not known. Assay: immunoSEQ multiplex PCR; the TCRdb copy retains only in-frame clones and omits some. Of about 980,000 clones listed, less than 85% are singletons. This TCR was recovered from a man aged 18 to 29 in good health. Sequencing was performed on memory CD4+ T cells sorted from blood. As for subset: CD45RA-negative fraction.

CDR3 coding DNA: TGTGCCAGCAGCCAAGATGAGTTGTCAGGAACCAAAAACATTCAGTACTTC. Protein: CASSQDELSGTKNIQYF. The rearrangement joins TRBV14 to TRBJ2-4; unclear D gene. CDR1 is SGHDN, CDR2 FVKESK, per germline. The CDR3 sequence is 17 residues long. V lost 0 bases and J lost 2, with 14 bases in between.